The 25 T cell receptor beta chains given below trace back to one sample, sequenced in a study of blood T cell repertoires in COVID-19 (dated by TCRdb to the early 2020s). Library method: the immunoSEQ multiplex PCR assay. Not all clones reach the TCRdb copy of this immuneACCESS table, which keeps in-frame sequences only. Checked studies attribute under half of the gap to unresolved V genes and leave the rest unexplained. The sample data list 200,000 or so clones, and 80% to 90% of these were observed just once. Approximately 4.2% of the sample belongs to the ten largest clones. The sequencing sample was made of PBMCs or T cells enriched from blood (not recorded which). The receptors stem from a woman aged 40 to 50 with acute COVID-19.

The chain carries TRBV7-3 and TRBJ2-1; 8 bases match TRBD2. Germline assignment: CDR1 SGHTA and CDR2 FQGTGA. The CDR3 spans 15 residues. V was clipped by 4 bases and J by 0 bases; unmatched bases: 2. The CDR3 loop reads CASSSGTSSYNEQFF. The DNA of the CDR3 is TGTGCCAGCAGCTCCGGGACTAGCTCCTACAATGAGCAGTTCTTC.

The chain is built from TRBV3-1 (or the pseudogene TRBV3-2) and TRBJ2-7; 9 nucleotides align to TRBD1. V trimming: 4 bases; J trimming: 1 base; junction bases outside the gene matches: 5. Germline CDR1 is LGHDT and CDR2 is YNNKEL (reference sequence). This CDR3 region has 15 residues. DNA for the CDR3: TGTGCCAGCAGCCCCTCCGGGACAGGGTCCTACGAGCAGTACTTC. Protein product: CASSPSGTGSYEQYF.

V is TRBV6-2 or TRBV6-3 and J is TRBJ2-3; D is possibly TRBD2 (6 bases). CDR3 length: 15 residues. The V and J ends lost 6 bases and 1 base respectively, with 14 bases between them. Germline values: CDR1 MNHEY, CDR2 SVGEGT. CDR3 sequence reads: CASSHGAGRTDTQYF. CDR3 DNA sequence: TGTGCCAGCAGCCACGGGGCGGGGCGCACAGATACGCAGTATTTT.

V and J are TRBV27 and TRBJ1-3; D is perhaps TRBD1 (5 bases). This CDR3 contains 13 residues. Germline CDR1 and CDR2: MNHEY and SMNVEV (reference sequence). V dropped 8 bases and J dropped 9 bases, with 17 bases sitting between them. The CDR3 sequence: CASGPQGSSTIYF. In DNA form, the CDR3 reads TGTGCCAGCGGGCCCCAGGGCTCCAGCACCATATATTTT.

This clone was seen just once. The chain recombines TRBV11-2 with TRBJ2-7; D unclear. V was cut by 1 base and J by 0 bases, with 7 bases left in between. The germline V gene has CDR1 SGHAT and CDR2 FQNNGV. The length of the CDR3 is 14 residues. CDR3 nucleotides: TGTGCCAGCAGCTTAGCCCTCCTCTCCTACGAGCAGTACTTC. Translated: CASSLALLSYEQYF.

Turning to this clone: Because the CDR3 is missing its conserved closing phenylalanine or tryptophan, this is likely a read error. The DNA is left out, because the CDR3 cannot be placed on it with certainty; the CDR3 is given as TCRdb lists it. This sequence joins TRBV20-1 and TRBJ2-7; the table's D call, TRBD2, was not checked against the DNA. The CDR3 is made up of 8 amino acids, end residues included. The germline V gene has CDR1 DFQATT and CDR2 SNEGSKA (reference sequence). The CDR3 spells CSPSGRVL.

The rearrangement links TRBV29-1 to TRBJ2-4; maybe TRBD1 (5 bases). Per the germline V gene, CDR1 is SQVTM and CDR2 is ANQGSEA. The CDR3 consists of 21 residues. With 0 bases removed from V and 0 bases from J, the gap between germline ends came to 27 bases. CDR3 DNA sequence: TGCAGCGTTGAAGATGTGGGTGGAAGGCGCCCAGGGTCCCTAGCCAAAAACATTCAGTACTTC. Its translation: CSVEDVGGRRPGSLAKNIQYF.

V gene TRBV19 combines with J gene TRBJ2-5; the D gene is possibly TRBD2 (7 bases). CDR1 is LNHDA, CDR2 SQIVND, per germline (reference sequence). The CDR3 is made up of 14 amino acids. The V end lost 9 bases, the J end lost 0 bases, and 14 bases lay between the germline ends. CDR3 sequence: CASAEGGYQETQYF. The DNA for the CDR3 is TGTGCCAGCGCGGAGGGGGGGTACCAAGAGACCCAGTACTTC.

V and J are TRBV28 and TRBJ1-2; D not certain. Germline-derived CDR1 and CDR2 are MDHEN and SYDVKM. Trimming removed 4 bases at V and 8 bases at J, with 8 bases between. The length of the CDR3 is 11 residues. The CDR3 loop reads CASSSTEGYTF. The CDR3 DNA follows: TGTGCCAGCAGTTCTACAGAGGGCTACACCTTC.

This clone was seen a handful of times. The gene calls are TRBV14 and TRBJ2-7; 9 positions match TRBD1. V lost 4 bases to trimming and J lost 1 base; unmatched junction nucleotides: 17. The CDR3 consists of 19 residues. The germline gives CDR1 SGHDN, CDR2 FVKESK. In DNA form, the CDR3 reads TGTGCCAGCAGCCCCCAACAACAACTTACAGGGGGCGCATCCTACGAGCAGTACTTC. It codes for CASSPQQQLTGGASYEQYF.

The genes are TRBV29-1 and TRBJ2-1; D might be TRBD2 (6 bases). V was trimmed by 4 bases and J by 0 bases, leaving 16 bases between them. This CDR3 contains 16 residues. CDR1 is SQVTM and CDR2 is ANQGSEA in the germline V gene. CDR3 sequence: CSVVWLALSSYNEQFF. The DNA of the CDR3 is TGCAGCGTTGTATGGCTAGCGCTCAGCTCCTACAATGAGCAGTTCTTC.

The table lists this clone with a count of one. This rearrangement joins TRBV11-2 to TRBJ2-7; 10 positions match TRBD1. Per germline, CDR1 SGHAT and CDR2 FQNNGV. Losses at the gene ends were 6 bases for V and 5 bases for J; bases not matched to a gene: 10. The CDR3 is 15 residues long. This CDR3 is CASRPLWGTGDEQYF. The CDR3 bases are TGTGCCAGCAGACCTTTGTGGGGGACAGGGGACGAGCAGTACTTC.

The J gene is TRBJ1-5, the V gene TRBV16, with a possible D match to TRBD1 (6 bases). CDR1 and CDR2 (germline): KGHSY, FQNENV. Trimming cost V 4 bases and J 6 bases, with 13 bases left between them. This CDR3 is 14 amino acids long. The CDR3 nucleotides read TGTGCCAGCAGCCCTCGGGGGGCAGGTCAGCCCCAGCATTTT. It is translated as CASSPRGAGQPQHF. Together with reference TRBV16 and TRBJ1-5, the CDR3 gives the full variable domain: GEEVAQTPKHLVRGEGQKAKLYCAPIKGHSYVFWYQQVLKNEFKFLISFQNENVFDETGMPKERFSAKCLPNSPCSLEIQATKLEDSAVYFCASSPRGAGQPQHFGDGTRLSIL.

V usage is TRBV19 and J usage is TRBJ1-2; 8 bases match TRBD1. CDR1 and CDR2 (germline): LNHDA, SQIVND (reference sequence). This CDR3 spans 13 amino acids. The V segment lost 5 bases and the J segment 4 bases; nucleotides outside the gene matches: 3. In nucleotides, the CDR3 is TGTGCCAGTAGTGCCGGGACAGGCTATGGCTACACCTTC. It codes for CASSAGTGYGYTF.

CDR3: CASSRSGGEQFF. DNA for the CDR3: TGTGCCAGTAGTAGGAGCGGAGGTGAGCAGTTCTTC. The V call is TRBV19, the J call TRBJ2-1, with D perhaps TRBD2 (5 bases). The CDR3 has 12 residues. CDR1 LNHDA and CDR2 SQIVND come from the germline V gene (reference sequence). Trimming took off 4 bases at V and 9 bases at J, with 10 bases between the two ends.

CDR3 nucleotide sequence: TGCGCCAGCAGAGATAGTGTAACAGGGGGATATGGCTACACCTTC. As protein: CASRDSVTGGYGYTF. This rearrangement joins TRBV5-1 to TRBJ1-2, with 8 bases fitting TRBD1. CDR1 SGHRS and CDR2 YFSETQ come from the germline V gene. Trimming removed 5 bases from V and 5 bases from J; junction bases left unmatched: 11. There are 15 residues in the CDR3.

The rearrangement joins TRBV28 to TRBJ2-7; TRBD2 matches 8 bases. CDR1 and CDR2 (germline): MDHEN, SYDVKM. The CDR3 runs 14 residues. The trim removed 5 bases at V and 2 bases at J, leaving 5 bases unmatched. The CDR3, as DNA: TGTGCCAGCAGTCTCCGGGGGGGCACCTACGAGCAGTACTTC. This encodes CASSLRGGTYEQYF. The variable domain in full, completed from reference TRBV28 and TRBJ2-7, reads DVKVTQSSRYLVKRTGEKVFLECVQDMDHENMFWYRQDPGLGLRLIYFSYDVKMKEKGDIPEGYSVSREKKERFSLILESASTNQTSMYLCASSLRGGTYEQYFGPGTRLTVT.

The V gene is TRBV7-3, the J gene TRBJ2-7; 12 bases map to TRBD1. Germline CDR1 reads SGHTA; CDR2 reads FQGTGA. J lost 4 bases, V lost 2 bases, and 3 bases had no gene match. The length of the CDR3 is 15 residues. The CDR3 spells CASSLAGQGAYEQYF. For the CDR3, the DNA is TGTGCCAGCAGCTTAGCGGGACAGGGGGCATACGAGCAGTACTTC.

The rearrangement uses TRBV7-3 and TRBJ2-1; 7 bases line up with TRBD2. This CDR3 contains 16 residues. Per germline, CDR1 SGHTA and CDR2 FQGTGA. The junction had 15 bases not matched to a gene; V was cut back by 5 bases and J by 8 bases. The DNA for the CDR3 is TGTGCCAGCAGCCAGGTCGGCGGGAGAAGAGAGCATGAGCAGTTCTTC. Amino acid sequence: CASSQVGGRREHEQFF.

This CDR3 is CASSVPPSRGMNTEAFF. In DNA form, the CDR3 reads TGTGCCAGCAGCGTACCTCCAAGCAGGGGGATGAACACTGAAGCTTTCTTT. The rearrangement links TRBV9 to TRBJ1-1, with 7 bases lining up with TRBD1. The V segment lost 1 base and the J segment 0 bases; nucleotides outside the gene matches: 9. This CDR3 is built from 17 residues. Germline lookup yields CDR1 SGDLS and CDR2 YYNGEE.

The rearrangement joins TRBV25-1 to TRBJ2-1; D ambiguous. Trimming stripped 6 bases from V and 2 bases from J, with 11 bases between. Germline values: CDR1 MGHDK, CDR2 SYGVNS. This CDR3 is built from 14 residues. As DNA, the CDR3 is TGTGCCAGCAGGGCCCTTAGCCCCTACAATGAGCAGTTCTTC. Protein product: CASRALSPYNEQFF.

The genes are TRBV28 and TRBJ2-1, with 8 positions matching TRBD2. This CDR3 contains 14 residues. The J segment lost 6 bases and the V segment lost 7 bases, leaving 8 bases of the junction unmatched. Germline CDR1 MDHEN, CDR2 SYDVKM. CDR3 sequence reads: CASTPGLVINEQFF. The CDR3 bases are TGTGCCAGCACCCCGGGACTAGTTATCAATGAGCAGTTCTTC.

V is TRBV28 and J is TRBJ1-5; 7 positions match TRBD1. The V segment lost 9 bases and the J segment 6 bases; nucleotides outside the gene matches: 8. CDR1 MDHEN and CDR2 SYDVKM come from the germline V gene. The CDR3 extends over 13 amino acids. The CDR3 loop is CASRQGGIQPQHF. The DNA of the CDR3 is TGTGCCAGTCGACAGGGCGGGATTCAGCCCCAGCATTTT.

The CDR3: CASSPPAGASPLHF. CDR3 DNA: TGTGCCAGCTCACCACCGGCAGGGGCTTCACCCCTCCACTTT. This chain links TRBV18 with TRBJ1-6, with D possibly TRBD1 on 6 matching bases. V lost 0 bases and J 9 bases, leaving 9 bases between the germline ends. The CDR3 loop spans 14 amino acids. CDR1 is KGHSH, CDR2 LQKENI, per germline.

V usage is TRBV3-1 (or the pseudogene TRBV3-2) and J usage is TRBJ2-5; 10 bases line up with TRBD2. After removal of 0 bases from V and 6 bases from J, the junction contained 7 bases not matched to a gene. The CDR3 is 16 residues long. In germline, CDR1 is LGHDT, CDR2 YNNKEL (reference sequence). The DNA for the CDR3 is TGTGCCAGCAGCCAAGATCCCAGCGGGAGGGCAAAGACCCAGTACTTC. Its protein product is CASSQDPSGRAKTQYF.